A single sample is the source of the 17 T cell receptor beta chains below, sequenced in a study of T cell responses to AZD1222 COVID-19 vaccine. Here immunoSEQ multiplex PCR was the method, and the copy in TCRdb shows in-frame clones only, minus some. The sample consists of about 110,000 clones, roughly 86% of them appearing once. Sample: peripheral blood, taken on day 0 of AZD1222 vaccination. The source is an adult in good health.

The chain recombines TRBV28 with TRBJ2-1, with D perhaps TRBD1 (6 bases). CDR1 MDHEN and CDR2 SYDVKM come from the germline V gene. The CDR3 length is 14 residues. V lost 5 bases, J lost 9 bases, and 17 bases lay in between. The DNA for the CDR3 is TGTGCCAGCAGTGGGGGACAAGCATCCGGTGAGCAGTTCTTC. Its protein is CASSGGQASGEQFF.

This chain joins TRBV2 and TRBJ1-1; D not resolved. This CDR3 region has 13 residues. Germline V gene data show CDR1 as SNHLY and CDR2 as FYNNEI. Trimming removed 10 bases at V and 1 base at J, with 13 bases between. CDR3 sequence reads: CATREDRNTEAFF. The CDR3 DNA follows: TGTGCCACTAGAGAGGACCGGAACACTGAAGCTTTCTTT.

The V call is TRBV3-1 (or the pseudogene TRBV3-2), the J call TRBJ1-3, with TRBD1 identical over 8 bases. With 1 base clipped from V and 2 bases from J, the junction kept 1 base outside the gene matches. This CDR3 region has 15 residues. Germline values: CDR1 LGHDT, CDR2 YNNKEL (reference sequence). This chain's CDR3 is CASSQGTGTGNTIYF. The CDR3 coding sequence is TGTGCCAGCAGCCAAGGGACAGGGACTGGAAACACCATATATTTT.

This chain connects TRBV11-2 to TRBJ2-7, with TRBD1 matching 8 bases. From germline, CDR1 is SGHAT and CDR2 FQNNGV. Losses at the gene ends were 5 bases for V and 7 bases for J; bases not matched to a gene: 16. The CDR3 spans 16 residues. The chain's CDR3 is CASSETRGQGLGEQYF. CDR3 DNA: TGTGCCAGCAGCGAAACGCGAGGACAGGGACTCGGAGAGCAGTACTTC.

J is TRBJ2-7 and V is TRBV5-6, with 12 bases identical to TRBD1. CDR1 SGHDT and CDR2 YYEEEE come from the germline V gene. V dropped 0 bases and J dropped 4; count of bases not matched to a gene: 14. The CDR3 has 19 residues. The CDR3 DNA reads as TGTGCCAGCAGCTTGGATCGGGACAGGGGGCGCTTGAAGGGATACGAGCAGTACTTC. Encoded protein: CASSLDRDRGRLKGYEQYF. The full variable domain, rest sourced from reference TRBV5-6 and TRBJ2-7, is DAGVTQSPTHLIKTRGQQVTLRCSPKSGHDTVSWYQQALGQGPQFIFQYYEEEERQRGNFPDRFSGHQFPNYSSELNVNALLLGDSALYLCASSLDRDRGRLKGYEQYFGPGTRLTVT.

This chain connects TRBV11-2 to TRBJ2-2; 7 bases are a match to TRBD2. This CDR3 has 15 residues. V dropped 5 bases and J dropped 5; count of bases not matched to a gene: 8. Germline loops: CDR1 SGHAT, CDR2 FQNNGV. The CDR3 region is CASSPSGTMTGELFF. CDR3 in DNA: TGTGCCAGCAGCCCTTCCGGGACTATGACCGGGGAGCTGTTTTTT.

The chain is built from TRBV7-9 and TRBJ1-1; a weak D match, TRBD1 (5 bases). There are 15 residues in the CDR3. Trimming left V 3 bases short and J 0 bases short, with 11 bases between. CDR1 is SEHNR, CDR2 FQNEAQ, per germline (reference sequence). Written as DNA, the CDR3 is TGTGCCAGCAGCTTCACAGGCATCATGAACACTGAAGCTTTCTTT. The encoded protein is CASSFTGIMNTEAFF.

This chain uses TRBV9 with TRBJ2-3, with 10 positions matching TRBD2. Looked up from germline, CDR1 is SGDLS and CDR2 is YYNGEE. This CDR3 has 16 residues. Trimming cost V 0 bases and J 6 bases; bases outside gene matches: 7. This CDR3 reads CASSVGAAGGSDTQYF. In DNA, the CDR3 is TGTGCCAGCAGCGTAGGGGCAGCGGGGGGGTCGGATACGCAGTATTTT.

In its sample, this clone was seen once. The CDR3 is CASNSKAEAFF. DNA of the CDR3: TGTGCCAGCAACTCCAAGGCTGAAGCTTTCTTT. The chain is built from TRBV12-3 or TRBV12-4 and TRBJ1-1; no reliable D call. The CDR3 runs to 11 residues. V was clipped by 7 bases and J by 6 bases, with 9 bases between them.

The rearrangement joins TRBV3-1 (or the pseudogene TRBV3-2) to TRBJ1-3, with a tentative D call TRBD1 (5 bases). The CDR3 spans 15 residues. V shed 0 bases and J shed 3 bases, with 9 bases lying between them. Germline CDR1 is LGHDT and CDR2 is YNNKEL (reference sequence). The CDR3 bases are TGTGCCAGCAGCCAAGATCCAGGGTTTGGAAACACCATATATTTT. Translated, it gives CASSQDPGFGNTIYF.

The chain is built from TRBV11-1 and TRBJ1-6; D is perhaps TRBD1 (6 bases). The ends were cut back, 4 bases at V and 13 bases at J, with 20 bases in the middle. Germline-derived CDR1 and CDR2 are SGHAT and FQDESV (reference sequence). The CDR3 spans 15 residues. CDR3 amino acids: CASSSMGTKGDPLHF. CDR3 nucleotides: TGTGCCAGCAGCTCCATGGGCACCAAGGGGGATCCCCTCCACTTT. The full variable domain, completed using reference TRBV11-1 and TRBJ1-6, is EAEVAQSPRYKITEKSQAVAFWCDPISGHATLYWYRQILGQGPELLVQFQDESVVDDSQLPKDRFSAERLKGVDSTLKIQPAELGDSAMYLCASSSMGTKGDPLHFGNGTRLTVT.

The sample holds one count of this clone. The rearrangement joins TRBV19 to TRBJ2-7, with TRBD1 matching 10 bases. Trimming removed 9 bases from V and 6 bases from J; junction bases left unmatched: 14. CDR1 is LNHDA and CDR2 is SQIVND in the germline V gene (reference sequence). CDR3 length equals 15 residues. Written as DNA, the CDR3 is TGTGCCAGGCGGCGGGGGGACAGGGGATCGATCGAGCAGTACTTC. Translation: CARRRGDRGSIEQYF.

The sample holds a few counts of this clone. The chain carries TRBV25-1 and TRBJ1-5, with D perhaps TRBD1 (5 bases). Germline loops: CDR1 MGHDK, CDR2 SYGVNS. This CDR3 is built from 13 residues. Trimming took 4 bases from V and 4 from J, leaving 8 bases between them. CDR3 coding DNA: TGTGCCAGCAGTGCATCAGGGAATCAGCCCCAGCATTTT. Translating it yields CASSASGNQPQHF.

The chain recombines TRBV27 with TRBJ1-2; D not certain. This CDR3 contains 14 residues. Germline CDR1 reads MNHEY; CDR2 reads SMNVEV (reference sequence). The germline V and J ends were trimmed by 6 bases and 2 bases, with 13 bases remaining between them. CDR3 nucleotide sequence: TGTGCCAGCAGCACTATAGGGCAGAACTATGGCTACACCTTC. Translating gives CASSTIGQNYGYTF.

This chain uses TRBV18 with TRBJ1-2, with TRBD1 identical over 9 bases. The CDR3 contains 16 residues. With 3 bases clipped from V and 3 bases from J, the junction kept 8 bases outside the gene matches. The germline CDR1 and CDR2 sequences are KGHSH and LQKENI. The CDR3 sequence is CASSPVGTGTDYGYTF. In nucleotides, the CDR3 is TGTGCCAGCTCACCGGTTGGGACAGGGACGGACTATGGCTACACCTTC.

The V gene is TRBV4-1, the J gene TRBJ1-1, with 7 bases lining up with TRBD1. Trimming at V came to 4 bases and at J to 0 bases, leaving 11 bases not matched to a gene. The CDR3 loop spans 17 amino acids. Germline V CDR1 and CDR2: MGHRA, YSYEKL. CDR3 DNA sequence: TGCGCCAGCAGCCGATCCCCGGTGGGACAGCTGAACACTGAAGCTTTCTTT. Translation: CASSRSPVGQLNTEAFF.

As DNA, the CDR3 is TGTGCCAGCAGCTTGGCTGTCATAGGGACAGGGTCGGACAATGAGCAGTTCTTC. It codes for CASSLAVIGTGSDNEQFF. The rearrangement uses TRBV5-4 and TRBJ2-1; 9 nucleotides align to TRBD1. V was pared by 0 bases and J by 5 bases, with 12 bases of the junction left unmatched. The V gene's germline CDR1 is SGHNT and CDR2 YYREEE (reference sequence). The CDR3 loop spans 18 amino acids.